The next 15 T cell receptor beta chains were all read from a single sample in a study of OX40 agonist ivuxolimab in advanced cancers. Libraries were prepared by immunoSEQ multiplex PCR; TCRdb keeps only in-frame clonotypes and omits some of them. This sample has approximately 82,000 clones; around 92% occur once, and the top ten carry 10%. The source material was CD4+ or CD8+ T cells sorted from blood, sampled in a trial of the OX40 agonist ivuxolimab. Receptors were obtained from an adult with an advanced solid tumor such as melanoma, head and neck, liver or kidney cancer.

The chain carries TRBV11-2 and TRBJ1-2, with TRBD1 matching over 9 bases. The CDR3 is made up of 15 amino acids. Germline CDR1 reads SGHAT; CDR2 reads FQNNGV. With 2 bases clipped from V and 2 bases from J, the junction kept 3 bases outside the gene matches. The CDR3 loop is CASSLYRGQNYGYTF. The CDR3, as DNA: TGTGCCAGCAGCTTATACAGGGGGCAGAACTATGGCTACACCTTC.

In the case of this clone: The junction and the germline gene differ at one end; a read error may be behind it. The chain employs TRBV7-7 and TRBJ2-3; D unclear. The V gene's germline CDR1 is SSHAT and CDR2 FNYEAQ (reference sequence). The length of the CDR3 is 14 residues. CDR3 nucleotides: TGTGCTAGCAGCTTAGATGGACGGGCAGATACGCAGTATTTT. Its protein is CASSLDGRADTQYF.

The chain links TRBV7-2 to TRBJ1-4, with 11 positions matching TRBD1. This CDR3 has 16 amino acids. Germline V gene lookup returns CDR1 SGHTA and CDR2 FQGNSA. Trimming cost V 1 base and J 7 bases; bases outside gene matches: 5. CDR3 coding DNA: TGTGCCAGCAGCTTAGTCGCCGGGACAGGGGGTGAAAAACTGTTTTTT. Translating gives CASSLVAGTGGEKLFF.

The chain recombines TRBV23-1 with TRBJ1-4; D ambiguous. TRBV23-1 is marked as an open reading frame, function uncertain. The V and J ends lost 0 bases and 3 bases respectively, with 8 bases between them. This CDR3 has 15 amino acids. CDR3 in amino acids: CASSQSRVSNEKLFF. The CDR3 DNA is TGCGCCAGCAGTCAATCCCGGGTTTCTAATGAAAAACTGTTTTTT.

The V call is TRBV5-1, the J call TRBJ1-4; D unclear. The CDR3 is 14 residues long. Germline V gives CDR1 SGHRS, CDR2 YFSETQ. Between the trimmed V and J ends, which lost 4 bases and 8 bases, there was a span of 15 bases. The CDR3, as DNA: TGCGCCAGCAGCCAACCGGGCGCTCGAGAAAAACTGTTTTTT. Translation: CASSQPGAREKLFF.

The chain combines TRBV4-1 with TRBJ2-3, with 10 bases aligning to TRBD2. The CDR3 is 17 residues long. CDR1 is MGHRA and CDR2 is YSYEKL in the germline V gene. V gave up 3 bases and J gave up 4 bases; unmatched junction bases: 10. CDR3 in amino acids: CASSQAPSGSFADTQYF. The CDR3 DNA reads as TGCGCCAGCAGCCAGGCTCCTAGCGGGAGTTTCGCAGATACGCAGTATTTT.

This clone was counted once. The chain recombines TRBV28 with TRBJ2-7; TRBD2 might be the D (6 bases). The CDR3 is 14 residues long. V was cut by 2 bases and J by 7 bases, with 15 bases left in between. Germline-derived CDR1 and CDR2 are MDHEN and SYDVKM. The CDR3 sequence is CASSLDGSRREQYF. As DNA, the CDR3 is TGTGCCAGCAGTTTAGACGGGAGTAGACGAGAGCAGTACTTC.

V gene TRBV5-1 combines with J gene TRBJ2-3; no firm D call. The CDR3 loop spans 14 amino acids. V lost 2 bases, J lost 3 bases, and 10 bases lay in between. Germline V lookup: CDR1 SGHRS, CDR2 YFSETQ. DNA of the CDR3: TGCGCCAGCAGCTTTGAAAAGGGAACAGATACGCAGTATTTT. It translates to CASSFEKGTDTQYF.

Here the CDR3 DNA reads TGTGCCAGCTCACCGGCTAGCGGAGTGTACAATGAGCAGTTCTTC. It specifies CASSPASGVYNEQFF. V is TRBV18 and J is TRBJ2-1, with 7 positions matching TRBD2. J lost 4 bases, V lost 3 bases, and 6 bases had no gene match. The CDR3 totals 15 residues. In germline, CDR1 is KGHSH, CDR2 LQKENI.

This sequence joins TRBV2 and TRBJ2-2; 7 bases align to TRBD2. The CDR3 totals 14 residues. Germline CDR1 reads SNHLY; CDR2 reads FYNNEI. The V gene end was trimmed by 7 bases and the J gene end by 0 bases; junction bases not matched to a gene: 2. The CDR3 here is CASTSGTNTGELFF. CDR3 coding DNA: TGTGCCAGCACAAGCGGGACGAACACCGGGGAGCTGTTTTTT.

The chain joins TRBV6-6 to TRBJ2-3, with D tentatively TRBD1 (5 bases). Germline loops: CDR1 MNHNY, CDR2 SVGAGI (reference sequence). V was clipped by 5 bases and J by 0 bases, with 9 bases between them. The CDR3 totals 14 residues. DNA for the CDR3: TGTGCCAGCAGTCTCCGACAGAGCACAGATACGCAGTATTTT. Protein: CASSLRQSTDTQYF.

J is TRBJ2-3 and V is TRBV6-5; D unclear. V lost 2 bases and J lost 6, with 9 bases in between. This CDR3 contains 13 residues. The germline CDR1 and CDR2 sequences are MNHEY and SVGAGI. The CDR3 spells CASSYTQADTQYF. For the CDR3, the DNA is TGTGCCAGCAGTTACACTCAGGCGGATACGCAGTATTTT.

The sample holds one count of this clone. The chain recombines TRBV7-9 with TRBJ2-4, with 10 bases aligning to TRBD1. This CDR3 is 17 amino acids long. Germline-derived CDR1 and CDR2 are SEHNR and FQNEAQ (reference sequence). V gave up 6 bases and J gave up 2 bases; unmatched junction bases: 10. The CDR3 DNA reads TGTGCCAGCAGTCCTCGACAGGGGGCAGGAACCAAAAACATTCAGTACTTC. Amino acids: CASSPRQGAGTKNIQYF.

The CDR3 bases are TGTGCCAGCAGGGTAAGTGGGACAGGCCCGGATCAGCCCCAGCATTTT. Translated, it gives CASRVSGTGPDQPQHF. The chain links TRBV2 to TRBJ1-5; 8 positions agree with TRBD1. Germline V CDR1 and CDR2: SNHLY, FYNNEI. The junction had 12 bases not matched to a gene; V was cut back by 6 bases and J by 5 bases. This CDR3 comprises 16 residues.

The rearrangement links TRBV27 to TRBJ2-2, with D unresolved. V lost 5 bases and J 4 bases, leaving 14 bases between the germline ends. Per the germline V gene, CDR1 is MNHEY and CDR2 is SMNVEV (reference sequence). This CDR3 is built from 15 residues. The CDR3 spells CASSRSRTSTGELFF. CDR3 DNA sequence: TGTGCCAGCAGTCGCTCGCGGACCTCCACCGGGGAGCTGTTTTTT.